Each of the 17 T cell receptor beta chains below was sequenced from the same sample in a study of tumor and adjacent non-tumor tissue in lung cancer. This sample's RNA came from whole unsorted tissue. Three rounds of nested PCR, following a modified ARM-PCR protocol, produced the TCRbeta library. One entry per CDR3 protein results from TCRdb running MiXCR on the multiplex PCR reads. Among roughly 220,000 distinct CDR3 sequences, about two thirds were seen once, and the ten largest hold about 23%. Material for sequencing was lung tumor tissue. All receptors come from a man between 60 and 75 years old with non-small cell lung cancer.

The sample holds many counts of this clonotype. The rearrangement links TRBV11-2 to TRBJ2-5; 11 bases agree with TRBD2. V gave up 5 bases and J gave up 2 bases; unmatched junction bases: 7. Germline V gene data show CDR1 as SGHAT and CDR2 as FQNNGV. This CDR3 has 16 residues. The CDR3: CASSQGTSGLQETQYF. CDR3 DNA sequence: TGTGCCAGCAGCCAGGGGACTAGCGGCCTTCAAGAGACCCAGTACTTC.

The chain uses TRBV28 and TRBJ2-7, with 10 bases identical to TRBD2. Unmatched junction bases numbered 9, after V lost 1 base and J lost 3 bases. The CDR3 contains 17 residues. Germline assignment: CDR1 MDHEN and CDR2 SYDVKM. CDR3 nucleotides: TGTGCCAGCAGTTTATTGGACACTAGCGGGGCAGTCTACGAGCAGTACTTC. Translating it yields CASSLLDTSGAVYEQYF.

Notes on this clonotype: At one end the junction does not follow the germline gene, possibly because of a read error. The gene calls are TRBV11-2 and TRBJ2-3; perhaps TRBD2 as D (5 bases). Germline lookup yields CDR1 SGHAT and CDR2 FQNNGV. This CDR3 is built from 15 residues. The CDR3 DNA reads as TGTACCAGGAGCTCGACGACTACCCCCACAGATACGCAGTATTTT. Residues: CTRSSTTTPTDTQYF.

CDR3 region: CASSYRDRTYEQYF. The CDR3 DNA sequence: TGTGCCAGCAGCTACCGGGACAGGACTTACGAGCAGTACTTC. V gene TRBV7-2 combines with J gene TRBJ2-7; 8 bases line up with TRBD1. Looked up from germline, CDR1 is SGHTA and CDR2 is FQGNSA. Trimming removed 4 bases from V and 4 bases from J; junction bases left unmatched: 6. This CDR3 spans 14 amino acids.

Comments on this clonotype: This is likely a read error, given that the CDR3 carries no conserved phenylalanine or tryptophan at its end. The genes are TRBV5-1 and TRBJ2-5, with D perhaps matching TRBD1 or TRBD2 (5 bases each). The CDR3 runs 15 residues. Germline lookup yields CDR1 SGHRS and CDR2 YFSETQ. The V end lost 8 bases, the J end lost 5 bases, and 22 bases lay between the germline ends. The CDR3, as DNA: TGCGCCAGTAAGCTAAGGGACGGGTTTGTTGAGACCCAGTACTTA. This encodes CASKLRDGFVETQYL.

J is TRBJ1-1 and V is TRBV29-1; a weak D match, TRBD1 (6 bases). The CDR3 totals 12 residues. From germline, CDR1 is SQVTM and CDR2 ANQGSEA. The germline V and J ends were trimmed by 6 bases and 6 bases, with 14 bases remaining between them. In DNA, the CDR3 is TGCAGCGTGGGGGGGCTCGGGTCTGAAGCTTTCTTT. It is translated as CSVGGLGSEAFF. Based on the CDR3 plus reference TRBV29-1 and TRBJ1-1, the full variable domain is SAVISQKPSRDICQRGTSLTIQCQVDSQVTMMFWYRQQPGQSLTLIATANQGSEATYESGFVIDKFPISRPNLTFSTLTVSNMSPEDSSIYLCSVGGLGSEAFFGQGTRLTVV.

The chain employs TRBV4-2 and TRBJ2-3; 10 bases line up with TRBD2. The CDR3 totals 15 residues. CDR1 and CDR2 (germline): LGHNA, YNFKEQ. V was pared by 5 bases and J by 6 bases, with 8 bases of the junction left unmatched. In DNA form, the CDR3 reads TGTGCCAGCAGCTTCGGGACTAGCGTCACGGATACGCAGTATTTT. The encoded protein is CASSFGTSVTDTQYF.

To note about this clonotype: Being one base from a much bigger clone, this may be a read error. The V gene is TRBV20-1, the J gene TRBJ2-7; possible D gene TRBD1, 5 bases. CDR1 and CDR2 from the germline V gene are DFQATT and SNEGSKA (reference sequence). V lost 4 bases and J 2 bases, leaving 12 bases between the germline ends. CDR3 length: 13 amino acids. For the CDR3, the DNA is TGCAGTGCTAAATGGACACCGACCTACGAGCAGTACGTC. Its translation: CSAKWTPTYEQYV.

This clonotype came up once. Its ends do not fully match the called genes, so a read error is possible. CDR3 residues: CSARVRSSGGASYNEQFF. The CDR3 nucleotides read TGTAGTGCTAGAGTCAGGAGTAGCGGGGGGGCGTCCTACAATGAGCAGTTCTTC. The chain joins TRBV20-1 to TRBJ2-1; 11 nucleotides line up with TRBD2. This CDR3 region has 18 residues. The germline V gene encodes CDR1 DFQATT and CDR2 SNEGSKA (reference sequence).

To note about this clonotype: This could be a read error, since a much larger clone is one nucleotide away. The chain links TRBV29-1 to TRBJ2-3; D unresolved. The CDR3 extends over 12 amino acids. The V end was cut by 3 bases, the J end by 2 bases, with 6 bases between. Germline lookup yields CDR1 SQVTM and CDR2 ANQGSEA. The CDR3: CSVEGPTDTQYF. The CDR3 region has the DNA TGCAGCGTTGAGGGCCCCACAGATACGCAGTATTTT.

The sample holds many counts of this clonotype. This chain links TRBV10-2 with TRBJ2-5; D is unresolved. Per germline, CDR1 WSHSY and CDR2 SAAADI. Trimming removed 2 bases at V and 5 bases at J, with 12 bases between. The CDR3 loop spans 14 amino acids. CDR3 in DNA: TGCGCCAGCAGTGAGGGCAGGCCGTCGGAGACCCAGTACTTC. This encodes CASSEGRPSETQYF.

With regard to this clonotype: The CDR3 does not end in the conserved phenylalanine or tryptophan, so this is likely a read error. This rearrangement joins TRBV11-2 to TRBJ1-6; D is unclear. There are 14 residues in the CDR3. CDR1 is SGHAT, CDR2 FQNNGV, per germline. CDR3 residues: CSSCFGVGNSPLHI. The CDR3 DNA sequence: TGTTCCAGCTGCTTTGGGGTGGGTAATTCACCCCTCCACATT.

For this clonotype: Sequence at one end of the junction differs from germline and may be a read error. The CDR3 is CAISPSRERRTGELFF. In DNA form, the CDR3 reads TGTGCCATCAGTCCCTCCCGGGAGAGACGAACCGGGGAGTTGTTTTTT. The chain recombines TRBV6-2 or TRBV6-3 with TRBJ2-2; perhaps TRBD2 as D (6 bases). Germline-derived CDR1 and CDR2 are MNHEY and SVGEGT. The CDR3 length is 16 residues.

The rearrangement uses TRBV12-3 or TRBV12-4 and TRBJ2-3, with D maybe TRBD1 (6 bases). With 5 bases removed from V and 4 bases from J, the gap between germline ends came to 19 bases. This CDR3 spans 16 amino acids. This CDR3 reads CASSRRHTGFSDTQYF. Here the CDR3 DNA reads TGTGCCAGCAGTCGCCGACATACAGGGTTTTCAGATACGCAGTATTTT.

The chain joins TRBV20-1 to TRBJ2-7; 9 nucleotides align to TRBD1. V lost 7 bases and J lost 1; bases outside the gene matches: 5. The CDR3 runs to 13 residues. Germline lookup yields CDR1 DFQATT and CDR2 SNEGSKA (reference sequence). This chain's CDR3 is CSVAGQGSYEQYF. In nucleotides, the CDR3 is TGCAGTGTTGCGGGACAGGGTTCCTACGAGCAGTACTTC.

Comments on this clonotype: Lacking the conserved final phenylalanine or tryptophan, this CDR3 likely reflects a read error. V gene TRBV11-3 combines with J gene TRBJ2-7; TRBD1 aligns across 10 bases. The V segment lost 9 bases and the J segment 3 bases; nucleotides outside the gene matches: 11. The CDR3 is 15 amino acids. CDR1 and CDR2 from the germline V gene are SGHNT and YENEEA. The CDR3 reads CASGFPGTGDYEQYL. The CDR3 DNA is TGTGCCAGTGGCTTCCCCGGGACAGGGGACTACGAGCAGTACTTA.

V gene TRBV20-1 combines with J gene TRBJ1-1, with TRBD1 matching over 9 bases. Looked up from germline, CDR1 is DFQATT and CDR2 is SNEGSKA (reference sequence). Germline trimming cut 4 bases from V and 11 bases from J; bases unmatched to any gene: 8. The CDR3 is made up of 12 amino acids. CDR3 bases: TGCAGTGCTACGGGACAGGGCACCAGGGCTTTCTTT. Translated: CSATGQGTRAFF.